These 20 T cell receptor beta chains were all obtained from the same sample, sequenced in a study of response to subunit inactivated influenza vaccine. TCRdb redid the calling of the RT-PCR reads with MiXCR, one entry per CDR3 protein. The sample has over 300,000 distinct CDR3 sequences, less than 25% seen once. The material sequenced was PBMCs from blood, taken 21 months after vaccination. The origin of the receptors is a man between 50 and 75 years old who received an inactivated influenza vaccine.

The chain couples TRBV25-1 to TRBJ1-5, with D hard to call. Trimming stripped 1 base from V and 1 base from J, with 5 bases between. CDR3 length: 14 amino acids. The germline V gene has CDR1 MGHDK and CDR2 SYGVNS. CDR3 in amino acids: CASSELQSNQPQHF. In nucleotides, the CDR3 is TGTGCCAGCAGTGAATTACAGAGCAATCAGCCCCAGCATTTT.

This clonotype showed up just a few times. This chain joins TRBV6-5 and TRBJ1-1; 9 bases are shared with TRBD1. The germline V gene has CDR1 MNHEY and CDR2 SVGAGI. With V trimmed by 0 bases and J by 8 bases, 4 bases remained unmatched. The CDR3 consists of 14 residues. DNA for the CDR3: TGTGCCAGCAGTTACTCGAGGACAGGGGCCGAAGCTTTCTTT. The encoded protein is CASSYSRTGAEAFF.

This clonotype was seen a few times. The chain's CDR3 is CSARDLTRHLAPRDYGYTF. CDR3 nucleotides: TGCAGTGCTAGAGACCTAACCCGACACCTTGCGCCACGGGACTATGGCTACACCTTC. The chain joins TRBV20-1 to TRBJ1-2; D remains unclear. Germline V gives CDR1 DFQATT, CDR2 SNEGSKA (reference sequence). The CDR3 is 19 amino acids. The V end was cut by 0 bases, the J end by 3 bases, with 26 bases between.

This clonotype was seen more than once but under ten times. The chain links TRBV19 to TRBJ2-3, with 8 nucleotides matching TRBD1. With 4 bases clipped from V and 4 bases from J, the junction kept 10 bases outside the gene matches. CDR3 length equals 16 residues. Germline V CDR1 and CDR2: LNHDA, SQIVND (reference sequence). DNA of the CDR3: TGTGCCAGTAGTACGACAGGGGTAAGGGTTGCAGATACGCAGTATTTT. Protein sequence: CASSTTGVRVADTQYF.

This clonotype was detected ten times or more. This chain links TRBV7-3 with TRBJ1-1; possible D gene TRBD1, 5 bases. The CDR3 totals 15 residues. The germline V and J ends were trimmed by 5 bases and 0 bases, with 13 bases remaining between them. Germline lookup yields CDR1 SGHTA and CDR2 FQGTGA. The CDR3 nucleotides are TGTGCCAGCAGCCCCGGGGCGGCCATGAACACTGAAGCTTTCTTT. It is translated as CASSPGAAMNTEAFF.

The sample holds many counts of this clonotype. The CDR3 DNA follows: TGTGCCAGCAGTGGGGGTTGGGAGACCCAGTACTTC. Translated, it gives CASSGGWETQYF. The gene calls are TRBV25-1 and TRBJ2-5; D ambiguous. V shed 4 bases and J shed 5 bases, with 8 bases lying between them. The CDR3 totals 12 residues. Germline V CDR1 and CDR2: MGHDK, SYGVNS.

V gene TRBV4-1 combines with J gene TRBJ1-1; TRBD1 agrees at 9 bases. CDR3 length: 16 amino acids. V shed 4 bases and J 4 bases; nucleotides not matched to a gene: 10. Germline CDR1 is MGHRA and CDR2 is YSYEKL. CDR3 in amino acids: CASSRPPGTGSTEAFF. CDR3 in DNA: TGCGCCAGCAGCCGACCACCAGGGACAGGGAGCACTGAAGCTTTCTTT.

The CDR3: CASCGGGFWDGNTIYF. The CDR3 DNA follows: TGTGCCAGTTGTGGCGGAGGCTTCTGGGACGGAAACACCATATATTTT. This rearrangement joins TRBV19 to TRBJ1-3; the D gene is possibly TRBD1 (5 bases). CDR3 length equals 16 residues. Germline CDR1 is LNHDA and CDR2 is SQIVND (reference sequence). V gave up 8 bases and J gave up 4 bases, with 21 bases separating them.

The chain combines TRBV6-2 or TRBV6-3 with TRBJ1-1; 9 nucleotides agree with TRBD1. Germline CDR1 MNHEY, CDR2 SVGEGT. The V and J ends lost 8 bases and 4 bases, in that order; junction bases with no gene match: 5. CDR3 length: 13 residues. The CDR3 spells CASVTGQGTEAFF. The DNA for the CDR3 is TGTGCCAGCGTCACGGGACAGGGCACTGAAGCTTTCTTT.

The rearrangement links TRBV20-1 to TRBJ2-7; TRBD2 matches at 11 bases. The CDR3 has 14 amino acids. Trimming at V came to 2 bases and at J to 3 bases, leaving 3 bases not matched to a gene. Germline V lookup: CDR1 DFQATT, CDR2 SNEGSKA (reference sequence). CDR3 sequence: CSARPGTSGYEQYF. As DNA, the CDR3 is TGCAGTGCTAGACCCGGGACTAGCGGCTACGAGCAGTACTTC.

This clonotype was found a few times. The chain is built from TRBV27 and TRBJ1-2; D is possibly TRBD1 (5 bases). V was trimmed by 0 bases and J by 4 bases, leaving 6 bases between them. CDR3 length equals 13 residues. Germline V gene sequence: CDR1 MNHEY, CDR2 SMNVEV (reference sequence). In nucleotides, the CDR3 is TGTGCCAGCAGTTTATCAGGGGTCTATGGCTACACCTTC. Translation: CASSLSGVYGYTF.

This chain links TRBV28 with TRBJ1-2, with D perhaps TRBD1 (5 bases). V lost 6 bases, J lost 8 bases, and 13 bases lay in between. Germline-derived CDR1 and CDR2 are MDHEN and SYDVKM. The CDR3 is 12 residues long. Here the CDR3 DNA reads TGTGCCAGCAGCGGGACGCGGCGAGGCTACACCTTC. It codes for CASSGTRRGYTF.

The V gene is TRBV12-3 or TRBV12-4, the J gene TRBJ1-1; D not certain. The CDR3 spans 14 residues. V lost 5 bases to trimming and J lost 1 base, with 11 bases between them. The CDR3 here is CASSGFAGNTEAFF. The CDR3 DNA follows: TGTGCCAGCAGTGGTTTTGCGGGGAACACTGAAGCTTTCTTT.

V and J are TRBV19 and TRBJ2-2; D gene unclear. V was clipped by 7 bases and J by 0 bases, with 9 bases between them. The CDR3 length is 14 residues. Germline lookup yields CDR1 LNHDA and CDR2 SQIVND (reference sequence). The CDR3 DNA reads TGTGCCAGTATGGTTTGGGCGAACACCGGGGAGCTGTTTTTT. Translating it yields CASMVWANTGELFF.

The CDR3 sequence: CASSEALSARWIPNTEAFF. The CDR3 DNA follows: TGTGCCAGCAGTGAAGCATTGTCAGCCAGGTGGATTCCGAACACTGAAGCTTTCTTT. This chain links TRBV6-1 with TRBJ1-1; no clear D. V lost 0 bases and J 1 base, leaving 21 bases between the germline ends. The CDR3 is 19 residues long. Per the germline V gene, CDR1 is MNHNS and CDR2 is SASEGT.

The chain links TRBV4-2 to TRBJ1-6, with D possibly being TRBD1 (6 bases). Trimming removed 0 bases from V and 14 bases from J, with 14 bases in between. This CDR3 has 14 amino acids. Germline CDR1 reads LGHNA; CDR2 reads YNFKEQ. The CDR3 loop reads CASSQDLGGRALHF. CDR3 DNA: TGTGCCAGCAGCCAAGATTTGGGGGGCAGGGCCCTCCACTTT.

This clonotype was detected only a few times. The CDR3 spells CASSQGLTEDEQFF. The CDR3 DNA sequence: TGTGCCAGCAGCCAAGGTCTTACAGAGGATGAGCAGTTCTTC. The chain carries TRBV3-1 and TRBJ2-1; D is undetermined. The V end lost 1 base, the J end lost 8 bases, and 12 bases lay between the germline ends. CDR1 is LGHDT and CDR2 is YNNKEL in the germline V gene (reference sequence). This CDR3 spans 14 amino acids.

This clonotype showed up just a few times. The V gene is TRBV9, the J gene TRBJ1-2; TRBD1 aligns across 11 bases. The CDR3 runs 15 residues. From germline, CDR1 is SGDLS and CDR2 YYNGEE. J gave up 4 bases and V 3 bases, and 5 bases lay outside the gene matches. The CDR3 is CASSAGQGAGYGYTF. For the CDR3, the DNA is TGTGCCAGCAGCGCCGGACAGGGGGCGGGCTATGGCTACACCTTC.

In its sample, this clonotype was seen a few times. The chain employs TRBV28 and TRBJ2-7, with 7 bases that match TRBD1. The ends lost 4 bases at V and 4 bases at J; junction bases unmatched: 4. Per germline, CDR1 MDHEN and CDR2 SYDVKM. This CDR3 region has 13 residues. CDR3: CASSWDRLYEQYF. The CDR3, as DNA: TGTGCCAGCAGTTGGGACAGACTGTACGAGCAGTACTTC.

The gene calls are TRBV7-2 and TRBJ2-7, with 7 nucleotides matching TRBD1. CDR3 length: 16 residues. Trimming took 3 bases from V and 0 from J; bases not matched to a gene: 8. Per the germline V gene, CDR1 is SGHTA and CDR2 is FQGNSA. For the CDR3, the DNA is TGTGCCAGCAGCTTCCGACCGACAGGGCCCTCCTACGAGCAGTACTTC. Its translation is CASSFRPTGPSYEQYF.